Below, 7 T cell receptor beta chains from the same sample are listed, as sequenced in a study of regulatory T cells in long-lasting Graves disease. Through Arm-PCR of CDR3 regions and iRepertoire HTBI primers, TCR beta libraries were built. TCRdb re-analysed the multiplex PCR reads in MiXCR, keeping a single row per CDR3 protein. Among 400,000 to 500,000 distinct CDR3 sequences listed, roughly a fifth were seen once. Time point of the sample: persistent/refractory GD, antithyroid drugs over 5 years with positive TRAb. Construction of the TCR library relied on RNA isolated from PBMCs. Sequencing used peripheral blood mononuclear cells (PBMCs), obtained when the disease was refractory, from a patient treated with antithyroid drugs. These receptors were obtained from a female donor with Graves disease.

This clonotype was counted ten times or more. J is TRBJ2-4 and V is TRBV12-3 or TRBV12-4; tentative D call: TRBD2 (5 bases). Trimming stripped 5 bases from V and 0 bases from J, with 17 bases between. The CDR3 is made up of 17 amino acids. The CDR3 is CASSARTSGVAKNIQYF. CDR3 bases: TGTGCCAGCAGTGCCCGTACTTCCGGGGTAGCCAAAAACATTCAGTACTTC.

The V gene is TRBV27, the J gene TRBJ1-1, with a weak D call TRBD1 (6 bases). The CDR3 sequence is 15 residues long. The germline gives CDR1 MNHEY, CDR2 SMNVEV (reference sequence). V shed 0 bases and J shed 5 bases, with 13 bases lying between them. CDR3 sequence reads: CASSLSWGQGTEAFF. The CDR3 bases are TGTGCCAGCAGTTTATCTTGGGGGCAGGGGACTGAAGCTTTCTTT.

In DNA, the CDR3 is TGTGCCAGCAGCTTAGGGGACAGACACACTGAAGCTTTCTTT. This translates into CASSLGDRHTEAFF. This sequence joins TRBV7-9 and TRBJ1-1; the match to TRBD1 covers 7 bases. CDR1 is SEHNR, CDR2 FQNEAQ, per germline (reference sequence). The CDR3 has 14 residues. The ends lost 1 base at V and 3 bases at J; junction bases unmatched: 2.

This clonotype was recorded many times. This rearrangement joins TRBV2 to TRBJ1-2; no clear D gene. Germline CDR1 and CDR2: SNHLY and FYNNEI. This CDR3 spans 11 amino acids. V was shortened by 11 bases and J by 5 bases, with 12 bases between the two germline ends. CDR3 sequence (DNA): TGTGCCTCCTCGGGCACATATGGCTACACCTTC. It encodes CASSGTYGYTF.

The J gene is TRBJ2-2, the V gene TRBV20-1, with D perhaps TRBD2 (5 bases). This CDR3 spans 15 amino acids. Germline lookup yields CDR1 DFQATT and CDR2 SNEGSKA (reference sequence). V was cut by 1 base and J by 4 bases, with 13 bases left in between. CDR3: CSARAGNSPTGELFF. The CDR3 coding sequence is TGCAGTGCTAGAGCCGGGAACAGCCCCACCGGGGAGCTGTTTTTT.

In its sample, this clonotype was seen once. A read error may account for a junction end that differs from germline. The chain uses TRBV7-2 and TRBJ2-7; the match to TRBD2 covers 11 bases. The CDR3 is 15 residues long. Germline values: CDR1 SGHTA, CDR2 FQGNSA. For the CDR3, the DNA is TGTGCCGGCAGCCAGCTAGCGGGAGGTGGTTACGAGCAGTACTTC. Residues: CAGSQLAGGGYEQYF. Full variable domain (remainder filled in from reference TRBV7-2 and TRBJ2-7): GAGVSQSPSNKVTEKGKDVELRCDPISGHTALYWYRQSLGQGLEFLIYFQGNSAPDKSGLPSDRFSAERTGGSVSTLTIQRTQQEDSAVYLCAGSQLAGGGYEQYFGPGTRLTVT.

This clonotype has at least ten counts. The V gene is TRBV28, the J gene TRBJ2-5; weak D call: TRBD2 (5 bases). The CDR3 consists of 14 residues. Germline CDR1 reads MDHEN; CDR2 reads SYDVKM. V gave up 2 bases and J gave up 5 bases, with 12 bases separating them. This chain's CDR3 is CASSLPLLGETQYF. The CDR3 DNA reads TGTGCCAGCAGTTTACCTTTACTAGGGGAGACCCAGTACTTC. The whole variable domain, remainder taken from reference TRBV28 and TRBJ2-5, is DVKVTQSSRYLVKRTGEKVFLECVQDMDHENMFWYRQDPGLGLRLIYFSYDVKMKEKGDIPEGYSVSREKKERFSLILESASTNQTSMYLCASSLPLLGETQYFGPGTRLLVL.